The 23 T cell receptor beta chains presented below share a single source sample, sequenced in a study of blood T cell repertoires in COVID-19. The table came from immunoSEQ multiplex PCR; TCRdb's copy has only in-frame clones and leaves some out. The sample lists roughly 140,000 clones, 76% seen once, with 3.7% in the top ten. What was sequenced was peripheral blood. The receptors shown here come from a woman older than 75 with acute or convalescent COVID-19.

Only a few counts were recorded for this clone. The rearrangement uses TRBV3-1 (or the pseudogene TRBV3-2) and TRBJ1-4, with 7 bases aligning to TRBD1. Trimming at V came to 1 base and at J to 4 bases, leaving 6 bases not matched to a gene. This CDR3 has 16 amino acids. Germline lookup yields CDR1 LGHDT and CDR2 YNNKEL (reference sequence). The CDR3 DNA follows: TGTGCCAGCAGCCAAGGAACAGGGGTTTTTAATGAAAAACTGTTTTTT. Its translation is CASSQGTGVFNEKLFF.

V gene TRBV19 combines with J gene TRBJ2-2, with TRBD1 as a possible D gene (5 bases). V dropped 6 bases and J dropped 0 bases, with 8 bases sitting between them. The CDR3 contains 14 residues. Germline V gene lookup returns CDR1 LNHDA and CDR2 SQIVND (reference sequence). CDR3 nucleotide sequence: TGTGCCAGTAGGGACAACCCGAACACCGGGGAGCTGTTTTTT. As protein: CASRDNPNTGELFF. Combining the CDR3 with reference TRBV19 and TRBJ2-2 gives the whole variable domain DGGITQSPKYLFRKEGQNVTLSCEQNLNHDAMYWYRQDPGQGLRLIYYSQIVNDFQKGDIAEGYSVSREKKESFPLTVTSAQKNPTAFYLCASRDNPNTGELFFGEGSRLTVL.

The CDR3 DNA is TGTGCCAGCAGTGACAGGGCTAGCACAGATACGCAGTATTTT. Its protein is CASSDRASTDTQYF. The rearrangement joins TRBV2 to TRBJ2-3; D is perhaps TRBD1 (5 bases). Germline V gene data show CDR1 as SNHLY and CDR2 as FYNNEI. This CDR3 comprises 14 residues. Trimming pared 3 bases from V and 0 bases from J, leaving 7 bases between.

J is TRBJ2-2 and V is TRBV3-1 (or the pseudogene TRBV3-2); 7 bases align to TRBD2. J gave up 2 bases and V 3 bases, and 3 bases lay outside the gene matches. This CDR3 spans 15 amino acids. Germline values: CDR1 LGHDT, CDR2 YNNKEL (reference sequence). The CDR3 sequence: CASSHRDYNTGELFF. CDR3 DNA sequence: TGTGCCAGCAGCCACCGGGACTACAACACCGGGGAGCTGTTTTTT.

J is TRBJ1-4 and V is TRBV30; D is uncertain. Germline assignment: CDR1 GTSNPN and CDR2 SVGIG (reference sequence). This CDR3 contains 12 residues. V was trimmed by 6 bases and J by 1 base, leaving 6 bases between them. The CDR3 DNA sequence: TGTGCCTGCATAGAAACTAATGAAAAACTGTTTTTT. It encodes CACIETNEKLFF.

The CDR3 loop reads CASSRGTDQGYTF. In nucleotides, the CDR3 is TGTGCCAGCAGTCGTGGGACAGATCAGGGCTACACCTTC. This rearrangement joins TRBV12-3 or TRBV12-4 to TRBJ1-2; TRBD1 matches 7 bases. The junction had 8 bases not matched to a gene; V was cut back by 5 bases and J by 8 bases. The CDR3 is 13 residues long.

V gene TRBV19 combines with J gene TRBJ1-1; a possible D gene is TRBD1 (5 bases). This CDR3 has 12 residues. Germline V lookup: CDR1 LNHDA, CDR2 SQIVND (reference sequence). V lost 7 bases, J lost 3 bases, and 9 bases lay in between. The CDR3 here is CASTSRDTEAFF. The CDR3 bases are TGTGCCAGTACGTCCAGGGACACTGAAGCTTTCTTT.

This clone was seen a handful of times. The chain employs TRBV7-6 and TRBJ1-2, with 9 bases matching TRBD1. Germline V gene data show CDR1 as SGHVS and CDR2 as FNYEAQ. CDR3 length: 15 residues. Germline trimming cut 3 bases from V and 7 bases from J; bases unmatched to any gene: 9. The CDR3 sequence: CASSFLAGTGFGYTF. CDR3 DNA sequence: TGTGCCAGCAGCTTCCTCGCCGGGACAGGGTTTGGCTACACCTTC.

The chain is built from TRBV18 and TRBJ1-2; D remains unclear. CDR3 size: 16 residues. Trimming stripped 3 bases from V and 0 bases from J, with 14 bases between. Germline loops: CDR1 KGHSH, CDR2 LQKENI. The CDR3 here is CASSPRGGLANYGYTF. CDR3 DNA: TGTGCCAGCTCACCCCGGGGAGGGCTAGCTAACTATGGCTACACCTTC.

In this sample, this clone turned up a few times. The J gene is TRBJ2-1, the V gene TRBV7-9, with D possibly matching TRBD1 (7 bases). Germline V lookup: CDR1 SEHNR, CDR2 FQNEAQ (reference sequence). The V gene lost 5 bases and the J gene lost 6 bases, with 14 bases spanning the gap. The CDR3 runs to 14 residues. This CDR3 reads CASSQGGYFNEQFF. The CDR3 region has the DNA TGTGCCAGCAGCCAGGGGGGCTACTTCAATGAGCAGTTCTTC.

The chain links TRBV12-3 or TRBV12-4 to TRBJ1-6; TRBD1 agrees at 7 bases. CDR3 length: 12 residues. Trimming removed 5 bases from V and 8 bases from J; junction bases left unmatched: 0. CDR3: CASSTGDSPLHF. CDR3 nucleotides: TGTGCCAGCAGTACAGGGGATTCACCCCTCCACTTT.

J is TRBJ1-6 and V is TRBV19; 7 bases are a match to TRBD1. Germline CDR1 is LNHDA and CDR2 is SQIVND (reference sequence). J was trimmed by 10 bases and V by 4 bases; bases with no gene match: 7. This CDR3 region has 14 residues. The CDR3 DNA follows: TGTGCCAGTAGTACGACAGGGCAGAACTCACCCCTCCACTTT. Its translation is CASSTTGQNSPLHF.

The chain joins TRBV6-5 to TRBJ1-2; a possible D gene is TRBD1 (5 bases). The CDR3 runs 13 residues. The V gene lost 6 bases and the J gene lost 3 bases, with 11 bases spanning the gap. The germline V gene has CDR1 MNHEY and CDR2 SVGAGI. The CDR3 reads CASRRDSHYGYTF. In DNA form, the CDR3 reads TGTGCCAGCAGACGGGACTCCCACTATGGCTACACCTTC.

This chain connects TRBV19 to TRBJ2-1; possibly TRBD2 for D (5 bases). CDR1 is LNHDA and CDR2 is SQIVND in the germline V gene (reference sequence). The CDR3 is 11 residues long. V lost 4 bases and J 9 bases, leaving 7 bases between the germline ends. Written as DNA, the CDR3 is TGTGCCAGTAGTACCACTAGTGAGCAGTTCTTC. This encodes CASSTTSEQFF. The full variable domain, rest sourced from reference TRBV19 and TRBJ2-1, is DGGITQSPKYLFRKEGQNVTLSCEQNLNHDAMYWYRQDPGQGLRLIYYSQIVNDFQKGDIAEGYSVSREKKESFPLTVTSAQKNPTAFYLCASSTTSEQFFGPGTRLTVL.

The chain carries TRBV5-1 and TRBJ2-3; 9 bases match TRBD1. The CDR3 has 15 residues. From germline, CDR1 is SGHRS and CDR2 YFSETQ. V shed 5 bases and J 1 base; nucleotides not matched to a gene: 5. The CDR3 DNA follows: TGCGCCAGCAGGCAAAGGACAGGGGGCACAGATACGCAGTATTTT. Its protein is CASRQRTGGTDTQYF.

The rearrangement uses TRBV3-1 (or the pseudogene TRBV3-2) and TRBJ2-1; TRBD2 aligns across 8 bases. The length of the CDR3 is 14 residues. The germline gives CDR1 LGHDT, CDR2 YNNKEL (reference sequence). J gave up 7 bases and V 6 bases, and 8 bases lay outside the gene matches. CDR3 DNA sequence: TGTGCCAGCAGGCAAACGGGACTAGAGAATGAGCAGTTCTTC. Amino acid sequence: CASRQTGLENEQFF.

The CDR3 DNA follows: TGTGCCAGCAGCCACCGACTAGCGGGAGATGAGCAGTTCTTC. Its protein is CASSHRLAGDEQFF. V gene TRBV7-6 combines with J gene TRBJ2-1, with 12 bases identical to TRBD2. CDR3 size: 14 residues. Germline trimming cut 5 bases from V and 8 bases from J; bases unmatched to any gene: 4. Looked up from germline, CDR1 is SGHVS and CDR2 is FNYEAQ.

The count of this clone is one. This chain uses TRBV11-2 with TRBJ2-5; D possibly corresponds to TRBD1 (5 bases). This CDR3 comprises 14 residues. CDR1 and CDR2 from the germline V gene are SGHAT and FQNNGV. V was cut by 4 bases and J by 2 bases, with 11 bases left in between. CDR3 protein: CASSSTATQETQYF. The CDR3 bases are TGTGCCAGCAGCTCGACAGCCACTCAAGAGACCCAGTACTTC.

The CDR3 bases are TGTGCCAGCCGCCCCTCCGGGACAGGGGGATATGGCTACACCTTC. This translates into CASRPSGTGGYGYTF. The V gene is TRBV2, the J gene TRBJ1-2; 11 nucleotides line up with TRBD1. The V gene's germline CDR1 is SNHLY and CDR2 FYNNEI. The CDR3 has 15 amino acids. The V segment lost 8 bases and the J segment 5 bases; nucleotides outside the gene matches: 10.

V gene TRBV19 combines with J gene TRBJ2-6, with D maybe TRBD1 (6 bases). Germline CDR1 and CDR2: LNHDA and SQIVND (reference sequence). The CDR3 length is 20 residues. V lost 4 bases and J 2 bases, leaving 24 bases between the germline ends. The CDR3 loop is CASSTQGPVGSGPGANVLTF. In DNA, the CDR3 is TGTGCCAGTAGTACACAGGGACCCGTGGGGTCGGGACCTGGGGCCAACGTCCTGACTTTC.

The CDR3 DNA reads TGTGCCAGCAGCTTGAACGGTGGGGGCTCCTATGGCTACACCTTC. Translating gives CASSLNGGGSYGYTF. The rearrangement joins TRBV5-5 to TRBJ1-2, with TRBD1 as a possible D gene (6 bases). The germline CDR1 and CDR2 sequences are SGHKS and YYEKEE (reference sequence). CDR3 length: 15 amino acids. V was pared by 1 base and J by 4 bases, with 14 bases between. Drawing the rest from reference TRBV5-5 and TRBJ1-2, the complete variable domain is DAGVTQSPTHLIKTRGQQVTLRCSPISGHKSVSWYQQVLGQGPQFIFQYYEKEERGRGNFPDRFSARQFPNYSSELNVNALLLGDSALYLCASSLNGGGSYGYTFGSGTRLTVV.

The genes are TRBV15 and TRBJ2-1, with D perhaps matching TRBD2 (5 bases). CDR1 and CDR2 from the germline V gene are LNHNV and YYDKDF (reference sequence). The V gene lost 0 bases and the J gene lost 9 bases, with 9 bases spanning the gap. The CDR3 is made up of 13 amino acids. CDR3: CATSREPSGEQFF. CDR3 DNA sequence: TGTGCCACCAGCAGAGAACCAAGCGGTGAGCAGTTCTTC.

This clone appeared a few times. The rearrangement joins TRBV7-2 to TRBJ1-1; D is undetermined. This CDR3 contains 15 residues. The germline V and J ends were trimmed by 3 bases and 1 base, with 12 bases remaining between them. Germline CDR1 is SGHTA and CDR2 is FQGNSA. In nucleotides, the CDR3 is TGTGCCAGCAGCTTTATTGGGGAGCCGAACACTGAAGCTTTCTTT. Residues: CASSFIGEPNTEAFF.